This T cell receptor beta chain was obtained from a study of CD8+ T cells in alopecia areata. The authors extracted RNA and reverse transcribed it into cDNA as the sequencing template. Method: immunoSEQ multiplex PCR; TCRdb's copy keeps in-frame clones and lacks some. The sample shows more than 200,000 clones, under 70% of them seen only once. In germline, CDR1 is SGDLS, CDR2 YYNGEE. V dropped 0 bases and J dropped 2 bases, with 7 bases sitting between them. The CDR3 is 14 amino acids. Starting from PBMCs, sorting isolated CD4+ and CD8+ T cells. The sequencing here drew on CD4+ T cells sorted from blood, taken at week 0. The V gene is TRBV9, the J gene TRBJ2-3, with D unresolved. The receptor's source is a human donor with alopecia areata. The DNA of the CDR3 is TGTGCCAGCAGCGTAGAGAGAGCCACAGATACGCAGTATTTT. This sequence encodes CASSVERATDTQYF.